The clone carrying this TCR beta chain was detected only a few times. These data come from a study of patients and donors after allogeneic stem cell transplantation. The V gene lost 6 bases and the J gene lost 7 bases, with 25 bases spanning the gap. The CDR3 is made up of 18 amino acids. TCRdb re-derived calls from the RT-PCR reads in MiXCR, one entry per CDR3 protein. The profile shows about a million distinct CDR3 sequences, about a sixth of them singletons. The sample taken for sequencing was blood, either unsorted or a sorted T cell fraction (not recorded which). This receptor was taken from a human donor who was either an allogeneic HSCT recipient or a stem cell or donor lymphocyte infusion donor (not recorded which). It is not recorded whose cells these are; they may come from a transplant donor. This chain connects TRBV12-3 or TRBV12-4 to TRBJ1-6; tentatively, D is TRBD1 (6 bases). CDR3: CASSLGGTAGRTNSPLHF. The CDR3 DNA reads as TGTGCCAGCAGCCTAGGGGGGACGGCGGGACGGACAAATTCACCCCTCCACTTT.